This is a list of T cell receptor beta chains from one sample in a study of CD8 T cells in ankylosing spondylitis. In TCRdb, the 5' RACE reads were re-called with MiXCR into one record per CDR3 protein. The data contain roughly 200,000 distinct CDR3 sequences, roughly 26% of them singletons. The sequenced sample was blood, either unsorted or a sorted T cell fraction (not recorded which). These receptors originate from a male donor with ankylosing spondylitis or in good health (not recorded which). CDR3s include the opening cysteine and the closing phenylalanine or tryptophan. Each record gives: D gene, V gene, J gene, clone size, CDR3 DNA, CDR3 protein. The D gene is left open where the match is weak. Some rows mark clone size as missing; the rest say once, few, many or name a class of expanded clone.

.	TRBV29-1	TRBJ2-5	many	TGCAGCGTTACCTCCGCGGAGGTTGGAGAGACCCAGTACTTC	CSVTSAEVGETQYF
.	TRBV5-1	TRBJ2-7	many	TGCGCCAGCAGCTCTCAGGGTGGACGGAGCTACGAGCAGTACTTC	CASSSQGGRSYEQYF
TRBD2	TRBV5-1	TRBJ2-1	.	TGCGCCAGCAGCTCTCGACTAGCGGGAGTGGATGAGCAGTTCTTC	CASSSRLAGVDEQFF
TRBD2	TRBV12-3/TRBV12-4	TRBJ2-7	.	TGTGCCAGCACCCCGGGGGGGCACAGCGAGCAGTACTTC	CASTPGGHSEQYF
.	TRBV5-5	TRBJ2-3	.	TGTGCCAGCAGCCAGGCTATGGGTTATGAGGATACGCAGTATTTT	CASSQAMGYEDTQYF
TRBD1	TRBV20-1	TRBJ1-2	many	TGCAGTGCTTCCCAGGGCGAAGGGGGCTTCTATGGCTACACCTTC	CSASQGEGGFYGYTF
TRBD1	TRBV12-3/TRBV12-4	TRBJ2-5	many	TGTGCCAGCAGTTTACAGGGGGCTGAAGAGACCCAGTACTTC	CASSLQGAEETQYF
TRBD1	TRBV20-1	TRBJ2-7	few	TGCAGTGCTAGAGATCCCGGGACAGCCCCCTACGAGCAGTACTTC	CSARDPGTAPYEQYF
TRBD2	TRBV9	TRBJ2-2	.	TGTGCCAGCAGCGTCACAGGGCGGGAGGGGAACACCGGGGAGCTGTTTTTT	CASSVTGREGNTGELFF
TRBD1	TRBV5-1	TRBJ2-7	.	TGCGCCAGCAGCCTAGAGGTACAGGGGACCTACGAGCAGTACTTC	CASSLEVQGTYEQYF
TRBD2	TRBV28	TRBJ2-7	many	TGTGCCAGCAGTTTAGGATTAGCGGGACGCTACGAGCAGTACTTC	CASSLGLAGRYEQYF
.	TRBV20-1	TRBJ2-3	many	TGCAGTGCTAGAGTCGTCGGGACCACAGATACGCAGTATTTT	CSARVVGTTDTQYF
TRBD2	TRBV20-1	TRBJ2-1	few	TGCAGTGCTAGTAAAGCCGGACTAGCGGGATCCTACAATGAGCAGTTCTTC	CSASKAGLAGSYNEQFF
.	TRBV2	TRBJ1-6	few	TGTGCCAGCAGCATATCGGGACTCCCCAATTCACCCCTCCACTTT	CASSISGLPNSPLHF
TRBD1	TRBV10-3	TRBJ2-7	.	TGTGCCATCAGTCTCTCGGACAGGGAAGTTATCGGCGAGCAGTACTTC	CAISLSDREVIGEQYF
.	TRBV5-1	TRBJ2-5	many	TGCGCCAGCAGCTTGATGGCCTCCCAAGAGACCCAGTACTTC	CASSLMASQETQYF
TRBD1	TRBV5-1	TRBJ2-1	many	TGCGCCAGCAGCGGGGGGACAGGGGGCCCCTACAATGAGCAGTTCTTC	CASSGGTGGPYNEQFF
TRBD1	TRBV6-5	TRBJ1-1	.	TGTGCCAGCAGAGGAACAGGGGTAGCTTTCTTT	CASRGTGVAFF
.	TRBV25-1	TRBJ1-2	many	TGTGCCAGCAGTGATGGGCAGTACTATGGCTACACCTTC	CASSDGQYYGYTF
.	TRBV4-1	TRBJ2-6	.	TGCGCCAGCAGCCAAGACCCAGGCATCAGCTCTGGGGCCAACGTCCTGACTTTC	CASSQDPGISSGANVLTF
TRBD1	TRBV7-8	TRBJ2-3	.	TGTGCCATGAGCCCCGGACAGGGAGGAGATACGCAGTATTTT	CAMSPGQGGDTQYF
TRBD2	TRBV29-1	TRBJ2-3	.	TGCAGCGGAGGACTAGCGGGAAGCACAGATACGCAGTATTTT	CSGGLAGSTDTQYF
.	TRBV29-1	TRBJ1-5	.	TGCAGCGCAAGTGGGGGGTCCCAGCCCCAGCATTTT	CSASGGSQPQHF
TRBD1	TRBV29-1	TRBJ2-1	few	TGCAGCGTTGCACCGGGACAGGGTAGGATCTTC	CSVAPGQGRIF
.	TRBV29-1	TRBJ2-3	.	TGCAGCGTTGACAGGCAGGGTCCAGATACGCAGTATTTT	CSVDRQGPDTQYF
TRBD1	TRBV9	TRBJ2-2	many	TGTGCCAGCAGCGTAACAGGGGTTACCGGGGAGCTGTTTTTT	CASSVTGVTGELFF
.	TRBV9	TRBJ2-1	many	TGTGCCAGCAGCGTAGGCCAGCGGCAAGGAAATGAGCAGTTCTTC	CASSVGQRQGNEQFF
TRBD1	TRBV7-2	TRBJ2-5	.	TGTGCCAGCAGCTGGGACAGGGGTAGGGAGACCCAGTACTTC	CASSWDRGRETQYF
TRBD2	TRBV20-1	TRBJ2-2	.	TGCAGTGCTGCCGGGACTAGAAGCACCGGGGAGCTGTTTTTT	CSAAGTRSTGELFF
TRBD1	TRBV2	TRBJ1-1	.	TGTGCCAGCAGTCGTGGACAGGGAATTACTGAAGCTTTCTTT	CASSRGQGITEAFF
.	TRBV29-1	TRBJ2-3	many	TGCAGCTTATCGTGGGGAGGCACAGATACGCAGTATTTT	CSLSWGGTDTQYF
TRBD2	TRBV2	TRBJ2-2	many	TGTGCCAGCAGTGAAGCTAGCGGGATGGCCGGGGAGCTGTTTTTT	CASSEASGMAGELFF
.	TRBV20-1	TRBJ2-1	.	TGCAGTGCAGTCGGGACCACCAATGAGCAGTTCTTC	CSAVGTTNEQFF
.	TRBV5-5	TRBJ1-1	many	TGTGCCAGCAGCTTGCCGGTGGGGCTGAACACTGAAGCTTTCTTT	CASSLPVGLNTEAFF
TRBD1	TRBV11-2	TRBJ2-1	many	TGTGCCACCAACCGGGACAGATACCCCAATGAGCAGTTCTTC	CATNRDRYPNEQFF
.	TRBV30	TRBJ1-6	.	TGTGCCTGGAGTTTGACTCTGTCACCCCTCCACTTT	CAWSLTLSPLHF
TRBD1	TRBV28	TRBJ1-2	many	TGTGCCAGCAGTTTTCCGGGACAGGACTATGGCTACACCTTC	CASSFPGQDYGYTF
TRBD2	TRBV5-1	TRBJ2-1	.	TGCGCCAGCAGCAAACTAGCGATCAATGAGCAGTTCTTC	CASSKLAINEQFF
.	TRBV12-3/TRBV12-4	TRBJ1-2	many	TGTGCCAGCAGTAATCAGAACTATGGCTACACCTTC	CASSNQNYGYTF
TRBD2	TRBV20-1	TRBJ2-1	.	TGCAGTGCTAGGGGACTAGCGGGAGGGCCGGCAAATGAGCAGTTCTTC	CSARGLAGGPANEQFF
.	TRBV4-1	TRBJ2-5	.	TGCGCCAGCAGCCAAGGGGTCGGTGGGGGAACGGAGACCCAGTACTTC	CASSQGVGGGTETQYF
TRBD1	TRBV7-9	TRBJ1-1	few	TGTGCCAGCAGCTTCCCAACAGGGGCGGCGACTGAAGCTTTCTTT	CASSFPTGAATEAFF
.	TRBV10-2	TRBJ2-5	many	TGCGCCAGCAGTCCGGGCTACACGTGGGGCCAAGAGACCCAGTACTTC	CASSPGYTWGQETQYF
.	TRBV29-1	TRBJ2-1	many	TGCAGCCAAACGACCGGGAGCTCCTACAATGAGCAGTTCTTC	CSQTTGSSYNEQFF
.	TRBV18	TRBJ2-3	.	TGTGCCAGCTCACCAGTGGTGGGCGGCACAGATACGCAGTATTTT	CASSPVVGGTDTQYF
.	TRBV12-3/TRBV12-4	TRBJ1-3	.	TGTGCCAGCAGTTTGAGGACAGTCTCTGGAAACACCATATATTTT	CASSLRTVSGNTIYF
.	TRBV28	TRBJ1-1	many	TGTGCCAGCAGTTCGGGGGCAGCTACGAACACTGAAGCTTTCTTT	CASSSGAATNTEAFF
TRBD2	TRBV4-2	TRBJ2-1	few	TGTGCCAGCAGCCAAGGGGCGGGAGGGCCATTAAATGAGCAGTTCTTC	CASSQGAGGPLNEQFF
TRBD2	TRBV20-1	TRBJ2-7	.	TGCAGTGCTAGAGTGGGCGGGAGGGTCCACGAGCAGTACTTC	CSARVGGRVHEQYF
.	TRBV5-1	TRBJ1-1	many	TGCGCCAGCAGCTTGGACCGGCTTAACACTGAAGCTTTCTTT	CASSLDRLNTEAFF
TRBD2	TRBV7-8	TRBJ2-7	many	TGTGCCAGCAGCATAGCGGGAGACGGCTACGAGCAGTACTTC	CASSIAGDGYEQYF
.	TRBV20-1	TRBJ1-3	.	TGCAGTGTTCCTCTGGGCTCTGGAAACACCATATATTTT	CSVPLGSGNTIYF
TRBD2	TRBV29-1	TRBJ2-3	few	TGCAGCGTTCCCCGGCCCGGGACTAGCGGTTTTGAAGATACGCAGTATTTT	CSVPRPGTSGFEDTQYF
TRBD2	TRBV6-1	TRBJ2-2	many	TGTGCCAGTAGGGGGGCGGGAGGAAGCGGGGAGCTGTTTTTT	CASRGAGGSGELFF
TRBD2	TRBV12-3/TRBV12-4	TRBJ2-7	many	TGTGCCAGCAGTTCTAGCGGGAGGGCCTGGGAGCAGTACTTC	CASSSSGRAWEQYF